These 23 T cell receptor beta chains share one sample of origin, sequenced in a study of cytomegalovirus exposure and HLA in healthy donors. The PCR ran on 60 Vbeta and 13 Jbeta primers. The data were produced by immunoSEQ multiplex PCR, yet TCRdb's version contains in-frame clones alone and is incomplete. The sample yields 85,000 to 100,000 clones, about 81% seen once. Sequenced input: PBMCs. The receptors shown here come from a woman aged 40 to 49 in good health and CMV-seropositive.

V is TRBV5-1 and J is TRBJ2-1, with TRBD2 as a possible D gene (6 bases). This CDR3 is built from 14 residues. Per germline, CDR1 SGHRS and CDR2 YFSETQ. The V end lost 7 bases, the J end lost 8 bases, and 19 bases lay between the germline ends. This CDR3 is CASPTGGKEDEQFF. Here the CDR3 DNA reads TGCGCCAGCCCCACAGGCGGGAAAGAGGATGAGCAGTTCTTC.

V is TRBV2 and J is TRBJ2-3; 8 bases fit TRBD1. CDR1 is SNHLY and CDR2 is FYNNEI in the germline V gene. V lost 11 bases, J lost 1 base, and 8 bases stayed unmatched. The CDR3 consists of 14 residues. The CDR3 loop reads CAGNRGVRTDTQYF. The CDR3 DNA reads as TGTGCCGGGAACAGGGGGGTTCGCACAGATACGCAGTATTTT.

The chain links TRBV28 to TRBJ2-7; 8 nucleotides align to TRBD2. The V gene end was trimmed by 3 bases and the J gene end by 5 bases; junction bases not matched to a gene: 6. Looked up from germline, CDR1 is MDHEN and CDR2 is SYDVKM. CDR3 size: 14 residues. The CDR3 sequence: CASSLGGRSNEQYF. The CDR3 DNA sequence: TGTGCCAGCAGTTTGGGCGGGAGGAGCAACGAGCAGTACTTC.

The J gene is TRBJ2-3, the V gene TRBV6-1; 9 nucleotides align to TRBD2. CDR1 is MNHNS and CDR2 is SASEGT in the germline V gene. The CDR3 loop spans 16 amino acids. After removal of 1 base from V and 4 bases from J, the junction contained 6 bases not matched to a gene. The CDR3 bases are TGTGCCAGCAGTGAAGAAGGCGGGAGGGGGTCAGATACGCAGTATTTT. This sequence encodes CASSEEGGRGSDTQYF.

This clone has more than one count but fewer than ten. CDR3: CASESRLSEQYF. CDR3 in DNA: TGTGCCAGTGAAAGTCGGTTAAGCGAGCAGTACTTC. The chain couples TRBV28 to TRBJ2-7, with D unresolved. The CDR3 consists of 12 residues. The ends were cut back, 9 bases at V and 6 bases at J, with 15 bases in the middle. Germline CDR1 reads MDHEN; CDR2 reads SYDVKM.

This clone is a singleton in its sample. The CDR3 coding sequence is TGTGCCAGCAGTGAAGTGAAGGGGGAGGGCCCCCGAGAGACCCAGTACTTC. Protein product: CASSEVKGEGPRETQYF. The rearrangement links TRBV6-1 to TRBJ2-5, with D perhaps TRBD2 (7 bases). Trimming cost V 1 base and J 4 bases, with 19 bases left between them. CDR3 length: 17 amino acids. Germline V gives CDR1 MNHNS, CDR2 SASEGT.

Only a few counts were recorded for this clone. The chain couples TRBV30 to TRBJ1-5, with 7 positions matching TRBD1. The J segment lost 3 bases and the V segment lost 3 bases, leaving 11 bases of the junction unmatched. Per germline, CDR1 GTSNPN and CDR2 SVGIG (reference sequence). The CDR3 is 16 amino acids. CDR3 sequence: CAWRSGTVSVNQPQHF. In nucleotides, the CDR3 is TGTGCCTGGAGATCCGGGACAGTCTCGGTCAATCAGCCCCAGCATTTT.

The J gene is TRBJ1-5, the V gene TRBV15, with a weak D call TRBD1 (6 bases). This CDR3 region has 14 residues. Germline values: CDR1 LNHNV, CDR2 YYDKDF (reference sequence). Trimming pared 3 bases from V and 6 bases from J, leaving 12 bases between. The CDR3 reads CATSRNRDGQPQHF. CDR3 sequence (DNA): TGTGCCACCAGCAGGAACAGGGATGGTCAGCCCCAGCATTTT.

This clone appeared a single time. The chain carries TRBV5-6 and TRBJ2-7; TRBD1 aligns across 7 bases. The V and J ends lost 9 bases and 1 base, in that order; junction bases with no gene match: 13. Germline loops: CDR1 SGHDT, CDR2 YYEEEE. This CDR3 has 15 amino acids. The CDR3 DNA follows: TGTGCCACCAGTCGAACGACAGGGTCTTCCTACGAGCAGTACTTC. Translated, it gives CATSRTTGSSYEQYF.

This clone was seen only once. The gene calls are TRBV7-9 and TRBJ2-3, with 10 positions matching TRBD1. Trimming took 3 bases from V and 4 from J; bases not matched to a gene: 1. Germline V lookup: CDR1 SEHNR, CDR2 FQNEAQ (reference sequence). The CDR3 has 14 amino acids. The CDR3 sequence is CASSLGTGADTQYF. As DNA, the CDR3 is TGTGCCAGCAGCTTGGGGACAGGGGCAGATACGCAGTATTTT.

The rearrangement uses TRBV10-3 and TRBJ2-5, with 8 nucleotides matching TRBD1. CDR1 and CDR2 from the germline V gene are ENHRY and SYGVKD. The CDR3 contains 14 residues. J was trimmed by 2 bases and V by 6 bases; bases with no gene match: 5. CDR3 coding DNA: TGTGCCATCAGCCCCGGGACAGGACAAGAGACCCAGTACTTC. It translates to CAISPGTGQETQYF.

The chain carries TRBV6-1 and TRBJ2-6; D uncertain. CDR1 and CDR2 (germline): MNHNS, SASEGT. The CDR3 loop spans 15 amino acids. Between the trimmed V and J ends, which lost 0 bases and 4 bases, there was a span of 7 bases. The CDR3 here is CASSEATTGANVLTF. The CDR3 DNA sequence: TGTGCCAGCAGTGAAGCGACAACCGGGGCCAACGTCCTGACTTTC.

The chain carries TRBV7-2 and TRBJ1-5, with TRBD1 matching over 8 bases. CDR3 length equals 19 residues. Trimming cost V 4 bases and J 3 bases; bases outside gene matches: 17. Looked up from germline, CDR1 is SGHTA and CDR2 is FQGNSA. In nucleotides, the CDR3 is TGTGCCAGCAGCTCTCGGACAGGGAGGCGGGTATATATCAATCAGCCCCAGCATTTT. Protein: CASSSRTGRRVYINQPQHF. Full variable domain (rest looked up from reference TRBV7-2 and TRBJ1-5): GAGVSQSPSNKVTEKGKDVELRCDPISGHTALYWYRQSLGQGLEFLIYFQGNSAPDKSGLPSDRFSAERTGGSVSTLTIQRTQQEDSAVYLCASSSRTGRRVYINQPQHFGDGTRLSIL.

This chain uses TRBV28 with TRBJ1-1; unclear D gene. The V end was cut by 5 bases, the J end by 2 bases, with 9 bases between. This CDR3 is built from 13 residues. Germline values: CDR1 MDHEN, CDR2 SYDVKM. The CDR3 nucleotides are TGTGCCAGCAGTCCGGTCCGTAACACTGAAGCTTTCTTT. As protein: CASSPVRNTEAFF.

The chain is built from TRBV9 and TRBJ1-1, with D possibly matching TRBD1 (5 bases). CDR1 is SGDLS and CDR2 is YYNGEE in the germline V gene. The CDR3 totals 16 residues. Trimming cost V 0 bases and J 1 base, with 13 bases left between them. CDR3 in amino acids: CASSVVGGAANTEAFF. The CDR3 DNA is TGTGCCAGCAGCGTAGTGGGGGGAGCAGCGAACACTGAAGCTTTCTTT.

The J gene is TRBJ1-3, the V gene TRBV18; D is possibly TRBD1 (6 bases). The CDR3 loop spans 17 amino acids. Trimming removed 3 bases at V and 0 bases at J, with 15 bases between. Germline assignment: CDR1 KGHSH and CDR2 LQKENI. CDR3: CASSPLDSSYSGNTIYF. The CDR3 DNA is TGTGCCAGCTCACCCCTGGACAGCTCCTACTCTGGAAACACCATATATTTT.

The chain is built from TRBV19 and TRBJ2-1; 7 bases match TRBD1. The junction had 5 bases not matched to a gene; V was cut back by 4 bases and J by 5 bases. Germline V gene lookup returns CDR1 LNHDA and CDR2 SQIVND (reference sequence). The CDR3 spans 14 residues. The CDR3 bases are TGTGCCAGTAGTAAACAGGGGAATCACAATGAGCAGTTCTTC. Translation gives CASSKQGNHNEQFF. Filled out from reference TRBV19 and TRBJ2-1, the complete variable domain reads DGGITQSPKYLFRKEGQNVTLSCEQNLNHDAMYWYRQDPGQGLRLIYYSQIVNDFQKGDIAEGYSVSREKKESFPLTVTSAQKNPTAFYLCASSKQGNHNEQFFGPGTRLTVL.

This clone occurred once. V usage is TRBV18 and J usage is TRBJ2-2, with 9 bases fitting TRBD1. V shed 4 bases, J shed 7 bases, and the junction held 13 bases outside the gene matches. The length of the CDR3 is 17 residues. The germline V gene has CDR1 KGHSH and CDR2 LQKENI. CDR3 sequence reads: CASSRSGTGSRGGELFF. The DNA for the CDR3 is TGTGCCAGCTCACGATCCGGGACAGGGAGTAGAGGCGGGGAGCTGTTTTTT.

The rearrangement joins TRBV5-1 to TRBJ2-7; 9 bases are shared with TRBD1. CDR3 length: 15 residues. V was pared by 4 bases and J by 3 bases, with 8 bases of the junction left unmatched. Germline values: CDR1 SGHRS, CDR2 YFSETQ. CDR3 coding DNA: TGCGCCAGCAGCCCGCGGACAGGGGCCGGCTACGAGCAGTACTTC. This gives the protein CASSPRTGAGYEQYF.

The rearrangement links TRBV6-1 to TRBJ1-1; D remains ambiguous. V dropped 1 base and J dropped 1 base, with 7 bases sitting between them. The CDR3 is 14 amino acids. CDR1 and CDR2 from the germline V gene are MNHNS and SASEGT. CDR3 nucleotide sequence: TGTGCCAGCAGTGAAGGGGAGGAGAACACTGAAGCTTTCTTT. This codes for CASSEGEENTEAFF.

CDR3 in amino acids: CASSQGLGGQGIYGYTF. In DNA, the CDR3 is TGTGCCAGCAGCCAAGGGCTCGGGGGACAGGGTATTTATGGCTACACCTTC. This chain uses TRBV14 with TRBJ1-2, with 9 bases aligning to TRBD1. Germline V gene lookup returns CDR1 SGHDN and CDR2 FVKESK. The CDR3 totals 17 residues. The junction had 11 bases not matched to a gene; V was cut back by 1 base and J by 5 bases.

This clone was detected once. V is TRBV20-1 and J is TRBJ2-1; D call uncertain. Germline CDR1 and CDR2: DFQATT and SNEGSKA (reference sequence). This CDR3 comprises 11 residues. Trimming took off 2 bases at V and 6 bases at J, with 5 bases between the two ends. CDR3 sequence reads: CSARLVNEQFF. As DNA, the CDR3 is TGCAGTGCTAGACTAGTCAATGAGCAGTTCTTC.

Only one count was recorded for this clone. The V gene is TRBV10-3, the J gene TRBJ1-2; D unresolved. Looked up from germline, CDR1 is ENHRY and CDR2 is SYGVKD. Trimming stripped 6 bases from V and 7 bases from J, with 6 bases between. The length of the CDR3 is 10 residues. CDR3 DNA: TGTGCCATCAGGAGTGGTGGCTACACCTTC. It yields the protein CAIRSGGYTF.